What follows describes a single T cell receptor beta chain. Its antigen is not yet known. One base away there is no much larger clone; base qualities are not given. This specimen comes from a study of CD8+ T cells in alopecia areata listed by TCRdb under 2018. Concerning the study at large: Treated patients were enrolled in an open-label pilot trial of oral tofacitinib, 5 to 10 mg twice daily, for moderate-to-severe alopecia areata. Tofacitinib was administered for 6 to 18 months, and 6 months of follow-up off drug were then conducted to assess delayed response and recurrence. In treated patients, disease severity was measured using the SALT score, which gives the percentage of scalp surface area affected. The study used high-throughput TCRbeta sequencing to examine T cell clonal expansion in alopecia areata, in both the C3H/HeJ mouse model and human patients. Scalp tissue and sorted CD4+ and CD8+ peripheral blood T cells from patchy and totalis/universalis alopecia areata patients and from healthy controls were covered by human TCRbeta sequencing. Tofacitinib-treated patients had biopsies at baseline and at 4 and 24 weeks of treatment, with a later scalp biopsy in several patients. Scalp clonality was compared across normal scalp (n=4), patchy alopecia areata scalp (n=8), and alopecia totalis/universalis scalp (n=8). RNA came from the PAXgene miRNA kit for fixed scalp, the miRNeasy kit for PBMCs, and the RNeasy kit for mouse skin. Amplification of TCRbeta CDR3 regions was done by immunoSEQ multiplex PCR using 35 Vbeta forward primers and 13 Jbeta reverse primers. General study outcomes and caveats: Because the treated cohort was small and had just a single nonresponder, larger studies are needed to establish links between baseline CD8+ expansion and response. Lesional scalp, especially in alopecia totalis/universalis, showed higher clonality and more expanded CD8+ clones than normal scalp, suggesting antigenic drive. Unlike mouse skin, which is dominated by gammadelta T cells, normal human skin has resident alphabeta T cells that are also sequenced, and this complicates analysis of the scalp TCR repertoire. Tofacitinib significantly lowered scalp clonality and the number of expanded CD8+ clones among the top 100 scalp clones. Shared TCR sequences between patients were less evident than in mice, which may be partly attributable to HLA diversity in the patient population. Many expanded lesional clones persisted in scalp and blood during tofacitinib treatment, which may partly explain relapse after stopping treatment.

CDR1 and CDR2 are read off the germline V gene as SGHRS and YFSETQ. Its CDR3 holds 11 amino acids, cysteine through phenylalanine. Only the CDR3 portion is preserved as DNA: 33 bases, with reading frame beginning at the first base. V lost 4 bases and J lost 7 bases; the stretch between them is 8 bases long. Library preparation was by the immunoSEQ multiplex PCR assay. To provide template for TCR sequencing, every sample had RNA extracted and reverse transcribed into cDNA. First-strand cDNA was synthesized using SuperScript III with a 2:1 mix of oligo-dT and random hexamers. A synthetic immune receptor repertoire was used to gauge amplification bias, and whatever bias remained was removed computationally. The authors processed their data as follows. Raw reads were preprocessed to remove errors, and CDR3 was defined by IMGT conventions from the conserved cysteine to phenylalanine. Clonality was computed as 1 minus the Shannon entropy, with the entropy normalized by log2 of the number of productive unique TCRs. Whether each scalp clone was CD4 or CD8 was inferred by checking scalp TCRbeta sequences against the CD4 and CD8 repertoires from sorted blood. TCRdb carries this immuneACCESS record with in-frame sequences only. Its versions omit some clonotypes, under half of them owing to an unresolved V gene in the studies checked, with the rest unexplained. Clone size and the V and J calls come from that table; the DNA yielded D and trimming. Here the sample has fewer than 250,000 clones; 40% to 55% occur a single time. Approximately 2.9% of the sample is held by the ten biggest clonotypes.

What the treatment or condition label conveys for this sample: oral pan-JAK inhibitor, 5-10 mg twice daily. Lesional scalp punch biopsies and peripheral blood were obtained from alopecia areata patients. PBMCs were separated by density centrifugation and stained for CD3, CD4 and CD8, after which CD4+ and CD8+ T cells were sorted on a FACSAria. The sample in question was CD4+ T cells sorted from blood, obtained around week 37, from a patient treated with tofacitinib. This chain joins TRBV5-1 to TRBJ2-5, and the D gene may be TRBD2, 5 bases matching. The receptor was isolated from a human donor with alopecia areata. The sequence in DNA is TGCGCCAGCAGCGAGGAGGCGACCCAGTACTTC. Its coded protein is CASSEEATQYF.